The 23 T cell receptor beta chains below come from one sample, sequenced in a study of T cells expressing NK-cell markers. TCRdb re-called the 5' RACE reads; every CDR3 protein appears as one record, without DNA. The specimen's table records fewer than 300,000 distinct CDR3 sequences. The sample comprised blood T cells: a sorted CD56 or NKG2C T cell subset, CD4+ or CD8+ T cells, or bulk PBMC T cells (not recorded which). Receptor source: a woman aged 18-69 years in good health.

This chain uses TRBV4-3 with TRBJ2-7; the D gene TCRdb calls, TRBD1, cannot be checked with no DNA. Looked up from germline, CDR1 is LGHNA and CDR2 is YSLEER. This CDR3 spans 16 amino acids. CDR3 loop: CASSQESGTGAYEQYF.

The chain carries TRBV20-1 and TRBJ2-1; TCRdb indicates TRBD1, and absent DNA this call remains unverified. Germline lookup yields CDR1 DFQATT and CDR2 SNEGSKA (reference sequence). The CDR3 totals 17 residues. This CDR3 is CSARTLAGASSYNEQFF.

V and J are TRBV7-2 and TRBJ1-3. CDR1 and CDR2 from the germline V gene are SGHTA and FQGNSA. There are 15 residues in the CDR3. The CDR3 is CASSLEGVGGNTIYF.

V gene TRBV5-1 combines with J gene TRBJ1-1. This CDR3 contains 14 residues. Germline V gene sequence: CDR1 SGHRS, CDR2 YFSETQ. The CDR3: CASKGTAGNTEAFF.

The chain uses TRBV5-8 and TRBJ2-7. This CDR3 region has 14 residues. Germline V CDR1 and CDR2: SGHTS, YDEGEE. This CDR3 is CASSLVTHSYEQYF.

The chain links TRBV7-3 to TRBJ1-1; TCRdb's D gene call, TRBD1, goes unchecked for lack of DNA. The CDR3 is 14 residues long. Looked up from germline, CDR1 is SGHTA and CDR2 is FQGTGA. The CDR3 sequence: CASSQQGGNTEAFF.

This chain links TRBV7-6 with TRBJ2-5; the TCRdb D gene call, TRBD2, has no DNA to confirm it. Germline CDR1 is SGHVS and CDR2 is FNYEAQ. The CDR3 has 16 residues. CDR3: CASSLGLAGSQETQYF.

The chain links TRBV7-9 to TRBJ2-1. The CDR3 loop spans 15 amino acids. Per the germline V gene, CDR1 is SEHNR and CDR2 is FQNEAQ (reference sequence). The CDR3 sequence is CASSPKGGSYNEQFF.

The genes are TRBV30 and TRBJ2-7. Per the germline V gene, CDR1 is GTSNPN and CDR2 is SVGIG (reference sequence). This CDR3 comprises 13 residues. CDR3 loop: CAWSGGDSYEQYF.

The chain has TRBV2 and TRBJ1-1; as DNA is missing, the TRBD1 call by TCRdb cannot be tested. The CDR3 is 16 amino acids. Germline assignment: CDR1 SNHLY and CDR2 FYNNEI. The CDR3 here is CASSGLVDRGNTEAFF.

CDR3 region: CSVSKGQPSNYGYTF. J is TRBJ1-2 and V is TRBV29-1; checking the TCRdb D call of TRBD1 is not possible without DNA. The CDR3 loop spans 15 amino acids. Germline CDR1 is SQVTM and CDR2 is ANQGSEA.

The rearrangement links TRBV28 to TRBJ1-1. This CDR3 region has 12 residues. Germline lookup yields CDR1 MDHEN and CDR2 SYDVKM. The CDR3 loop reads CASSLTAGEAFF.

The CDR3 loop is CASSLTVSETQYF. The rearrangement joins TRBV5-1 to TRBJ2-5. CDR3 length: 13 amino acids. Per the germline V gene, CDR1 is SGHRS and CDR2 is YFSETQ.

This chain joins TRBV29-1 and TRBJ2-3; TCRdb's D call of TRBD2 is untestable without DNA. CDR1 and CDR2 from the germline V gene are SQVTM and ANQGSEA. The CDR3 contains 14 residues. CDR3 sequence reads: CSVVRGDRTDTQYF.

The V and J genes are TRBV27 and TRBJ2-7. The CDR3 consists of 14 residues. Germline values: CDR1 MNHEY, CDR2 SMNVEV (reference sequence). CDR3 sequence reads: CASSRTRVSYEQYF.

The gene calls are TRBV12-3 or TRBV12-4 and TRBJ1-4; TCRdb outputs TRBD1, but without DNA this stays unchecked. CDR3 length equals 14 residues. The CDR3: CASSFSQGREKLFF.

The rearrangement joins TRBV20-1 to TRBJ1-4; TCRdb picks TRBD1, but there is no DNA to check that call. This CDR3 has 14 amino acids. The germline gives CDR1 DFQATT, CDR2 SNEGSKA (reference sequence). CDR3 sequence reads: CGTDPTGAGEKLFF.

The V and J genes are TRBV15 and TRBJ2-3; TCRdb reports TRBD2, a call that lacks DNA to check it against. Germline V CDR1 and CDR2: LNHNV, YYDKDF (reference sequence). This CDR3 is 14 amino acids long. The CDR3 here is CATSPGGSTDTQYF.

The chain is built from TRBV2 and TRBJ2-1. Germline CDR1 is SNHLY and CDR2 is FYNNEI. CDR3 size: 11 residues. The CDR3 is CASMNSNEQFF.

The gene calls are TRBV3-1 and TRBJ2-5; TCRdb's assignment of TRBD2 cannot be checked, as there is no DNA. Per germline, CDR1 LGHDT and CDR2 YNNKEL (reference sequence). The CDR3 totals 17 residues. The CDR3 spells CASSQERASGGQETQYF.

This rearrangement joins TRBV21-1 to TRBJ2-5; checking the TCRdb D call of TRBD1 is not possible without DNA. TRBV21-1 is a recognized pseudogene. This CDR3 contains 16 residues. This chain's CDR3 is CASSKGQVRYQETQYF.

The chain recombines TRBV20-1 with TRBJ1-4; TCRdb's D call, TRBD1, is unchecked because there is no DNA. Germline V gene data show CDR1 as DFQATT and CDR2 as SNEGSKA (reference sequence). The CDR3 is 13 residues long. CDR3 region: CSVTQGNNEKLFF.

The rearrangement joins TRBV20-1 to TRBJ1-1; TCRdb's D gene call, TRBD1, goes unchecked for lack of DNA. The CDR3 length is 14 residues. Germline V gene lookup returns CDR1 DFQATT and CDR2 SNEGSKA (reference sequence). The CDR3 spells CSARSPGEATEAFF.